This T cell receptor (beta chain) was identified during a study of identical twins. Study results and caveats: There were fewer insertions in abundant cord blood beta clonotypes, but memory repertoires showed no such pattern. Weaker excess twin sharing was seen among beta out-of-frame sequences.

This clonotype was found a few times. What it binds is unknown. Unique molecular identifiers were present on cDNA, and template switching added a universal primer site. TCRdb used MiXCR to reprocess the 5' RACE reads, holding one entry per CDR3 protein. The table records fewer than 500,000 distinct CDR3 sequences, approximately 14% of them present only once. This same sample was also taken into another study, of yellow fever vaccine responses in identical twins.

The receptor's source is a young woman in good health. Material: CD4+ T cells sorted from blood.

CDR3 in amino acids: CASSQAASGSYEQYF. CDR3 nucleotides: TGCGCCAGCAGCCAAGCGGCTAGCGGGAGTTACGAGCAGTACTTC. This chain joins TRBV4-3 and TRBJ2-7; the match to TRBD2 covers 10 bases. Germline CDR1 reads LGHNA; CDR2 reads YSLEER. V was pared by 1 base and J by 4 bases, with 4 bases of the junction left unmatched. This CDR3 has 15 amino acids.